The present T cell receptor beta chain was sequenced within a study of blood T cell repertoires in COVID-19. The CDR3 runs 14 residues. Sequencing was performed with immunoSEQ multiplex PCR; in TCRdb, only in-frame clones are kept and a portion is missing. The table shows about 51,000 clones, with 80% to 85% occurring only once. The chain combines TRBV21-1 with TRBJ2-3; the table's D call TRBD2 went unverified against the DNA. TRBV21-1 is described as a pseudogene. The TCR sequence derives from a human donor with acute or convalescent COVID-19. The donor label of this sample is uncertain. The sequencing input was peripheral blood. The CDR3 is CASGNRAEGDTQYF. CDR3 in DNA: TGTGCCAGCGGGAATAGGGCGGAGGGAGATACGCAGTATTTT.